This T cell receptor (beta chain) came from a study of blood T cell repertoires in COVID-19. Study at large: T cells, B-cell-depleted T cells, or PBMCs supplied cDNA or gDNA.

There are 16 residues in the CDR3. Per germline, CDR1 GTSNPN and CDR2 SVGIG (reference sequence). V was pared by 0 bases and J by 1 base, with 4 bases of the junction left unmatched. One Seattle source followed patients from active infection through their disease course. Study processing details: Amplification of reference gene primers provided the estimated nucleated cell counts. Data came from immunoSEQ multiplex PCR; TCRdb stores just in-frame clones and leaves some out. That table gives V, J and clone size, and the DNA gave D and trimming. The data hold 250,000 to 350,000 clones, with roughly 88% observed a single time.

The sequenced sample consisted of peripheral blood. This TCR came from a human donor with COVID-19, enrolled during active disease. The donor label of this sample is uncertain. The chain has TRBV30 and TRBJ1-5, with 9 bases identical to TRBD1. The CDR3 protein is CAWSVQGAKSNQPQHF. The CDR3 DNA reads TGTGCCTGGAGTGTACAGGGGGCGAAGAGCAATCAGCCCCAGCATTTT.